This TCR beta chain was retrieved from a study of spatial heterogeneity in lung cancer. From the 5' RACE reads, TCRdb called clonotypes with MiXCR, one entry per CDR3 protein. This table has roughly 25,000 distinct CDR3 sequences, roughly 13% appearing once. This clonotype was counted at least ten times. Time point defined: sample taken at primary tumor resection. Whole RNA came from tumor, nontumor lung or frozen PBMC and was sequenced without being sorted. The germline V gene encodes CDR1 SGHTA and CDR2 FQGTGA. V lost 3 bases to trimming and J lost 4 bases, with 21 bases between them. The length of the CDR3 is 18 residues.

The source was PBMCs, collected at surgery. The genes are TRBV7-3 and TRBJ2-2; D remains unclear. The TCR sequence derives from a female donor with early-stage non-small cell lung cancer. The CDR3 here is CASSFVPGFLPGTGELFF. CDR3 coding DNA: TGTGCCAGCAGCTTTGTTCCAGGTTTTCTCCCGGGCACCGGGGAGCTGTTTTTT.